The clone carrying this T cell receptor (beta chain) was seen more than once but under ten times. Its specificity is unknown. Treatment: approximately nine-day PBMC culture with coronavirus spike peptide pools or control peptides (ViraFEST assay). ViraFEST used peptide pools to expand antigen-specific T cells before TCR sequencing. The culture of 1.5 million to 2 million PBMCs per well included around 10 IU/ml IL-2 and about 11 ug/ml peptide pools. Investigators isolated CD4+ T cells by negative selection after 10 days of culture. The sample is drawn from a study of vaccination and CD4 T cells after COVID-19. Study information: Either a CEFX pool, an HIV-1 Nef pool, or no peptide was added to control cultures.

The Oncomine TCR Beta short-read assay sequenced DNA from cultured CD4+ T cells. TCRdb ran MiXCR on the PCR reads and lists one entry per CDR3 protein. The sample shows over 8,000 distinct CDR3 sequences, around 62% of them seen only once. Germline CDR1 WSHSY, CDR2 SAAADI. CDR3 length: 15 amino acids. Trimming removed 2 bases from V and 1 base from J, with 9 bases in between. This TCR was sampled from a human donor who had recovered from COVID-19. V usage is TRBV10-2 and J usage is TRBJ2-1; D gene ambiguous. The sample taken for sequencing was CD4+ T cells from blood, cultured in vitro. The CDR3 nucleotides are TGCGCCAGCAGTGAGGGTCCACCTTCCTACAATGAGCAGTTCTTC. Its translation: CASSEGPPSYNEQFF.